This is a list of T cell receptor beta chains from one sample in a study of neoadjuvant nivolumab and ipilimumab in lung cancer. Sequencing used immunoSEQ multiplex PCR; TCRdb keeps in-frame clones, though not all of them. The sample lists about 15,000 clones, more than 70% occurring once. The material was tumor tissue, obtained after neoadjuvant nivolumab, alone or with ipilimumab, at or shortly before surgery. These receptors were taken from an adult with non-small cell lung cancer. Both conserved end residues are part of each CDR3. Fields, in order: J gene, V gene, clone size, D gene, CDR3 DNA, CDR3 protein. A D gene is named only where the DNA matches it firmly. Clone size is not always given. Where it is, it says once, few, many or a class for expanded clones.

TRBJ1-6,TRBV7-9,.,.,TGTGCCAGCAGCCCCGCCCATTCACCCCTCCACTTT,CASSPAHSPLHF
TRBJ1-2,TRBV5-3,once,.,TGTGCCAGAAGCCTTACCGTTAGGGGCGCCTACTATGGCTACACCTTC,CARSLTVRGAYYGYTF
TRBJ2-5,TRBV9,.,TRBD1,TGTGCCAGCAGCGTAGAGGGACAGGCCCAAGAGACCCAGTACTTC,CASSVEGQAQETQYF
TRBJ2-5,TRBV25-1,medium-sized,.,TGTGCCAGCAGTGAATCAGAATTCTCCGAGACCCAGTACTTC,CASSESEFSETQYF
TRBJ1-3,TRBV2,.,.,TGTGCCAGCAGTCAGGGAACTGGAAACACCATATATTTT,CASSQGTGNTIYF
TRBJ2-2,TRBV4-3,.,TRBD2,TGCGCCAGCAGCCCATTGGCCAGGGAGGGCGGGGAGCTGTTTTTT,CASSPLAREGGELFF
TRBJ1-1,TRBV19,.,.,TGTGCCAGTAGTATGTACCCGCGTATGAACACTGAAGCTTTCTTT,CASSMYPRMNTEAFF
TRBJ1-3,TRBV10-2,.,.,TGCGCCAGCAGTGAACCTAACCCGGGCCGCAGCACCATATATTTT,CASSEPNPGRSTIYF
TRBJ2-3,TRBV5-1,.,.,TGCGCCAGCATGGAAGGCTTAGGGACAGATACGCAGTATTTT,CASMEGLGTDTQYF
TRBJ2-1,TRBV5-1,.,TRBD2,TGCGCCAGCAGCAAGACTAGCGGCTTTACCGACAATGAGCAGTTCTTC,CASSKTSGFTDNEQFF
TRBJ1-4,TRBV7-2,.,.,TGTGCCAGCAGCTTAGCGGGGGGGGCTAATGAAAAACTGTTTTTT,CASSLAGGANEKLFF
TRBJ2-5,TRBV7-3,medium-sized,.,TGTGCCAGCAGCTTAACGCGCCAAGAGACCCAGTACTTC,CASSLTRQETQYF
TRBJ1-1,TRBV5-1,.,.,TGCGCCAGCAGCCCGGACAGCATGAACACTGAAGCTTTCTTT,CASSPDSMNTEAFF
TRBJ2-2,TRBV2,.,TRBD2,TGTGCCAGCAGTGAAGCGCTTAGCGGGGTTTCTATCGGGGAGCTGTTTTTT,CASSEALSGVSIGELFF
TRBJ1-2,TRBV11-2,.,.,TGTGCCAGCAGCCCGACAGAGTTCTATGGCTACACCTTC,CASSPTEFYGYTF
TRBJ1-2,TRBV4-1,.,.,TGCGCCAGCAGCCAAGAGGCGGTAGCTACGCTCTATGGCTACACCTTC,CASSQEAVATLYGYTF
TRBJ1-1,TRBV5-6,.,.,TGTGCCAGCAGCTGGACAGTCATGAACACTGAAGCTTTCTTT,CASSWTVMNTEAFF
TRBJ2-1,TRBV5-4,.,.,TGTGCCAGCAGCTTAACCTCGCTGGGGTTTGAGCAGTTCTTC,CASSLTSLGFEQFF
TRBJ1-5,TRBV7-9,.,.,TGTGCCAGCAGCTTAGGGGGGAACTGGCGCAATCAGCCCCAGCATTTT,CASSLGGNWRNQPQHF
TRBJ1-1,TRBV18,.,TRBD1,TGTGCCAGCTCACGTGACAGGGGCGGCACTGAAGCTTTCTTT,CASSRDRGGTEAFF
TRBJ2-5,TRBV4-3,.,TRBD1,TGCGCCAGCAGCCAAGCGACAGGGGGCCAAGAGACCCAGTACTTC,CASSQATGGQETQYF
TRBJ1-6,TRBV5-6,.,.,TGTGCCAGCAGTTCTGGACAGTCTCCTGACAGTCCCCTCCACTTT,CASSSGQSPDSPLHF
TRBJ2-2,TRBV2,few,.,TGTGCCAGCAGTGCCATTTATAATGGGCTCACCGGGGAGCTGTTTTTT,CASSAIYNGLTGELFF
TRBJ2-7,TRBV6-5,.,.,TGTGCCAGCAGTTACTCACTCACTTCCTACGAGCAGTACTTC,CASSYSLTSYEQYF
TRBJ1-1,TRBV5-1,few,TRBD1,TGCGCCAGCAGCTTGGGACAGGGTAAACCTGAAGCTTTCTTT,CASSLGQGKPEAFF
TRBJ2-3,TRBV6-1,.,.,TGTGCCAGCAGTGAAGGGGGTTTTAGCACAGATACGCAGTATTTT,CASSEGGFSTDTQYF
TRBJ2-6,TRBV28,.,TRBD2,TGTGCCAGCAGAGGCGGGGGGAGCGGGGCCAACGTCCTGACTTTC,CASRGGGSGANVLTF
TRBJ1-1,TRBV2,once,TRBD1,TGTGCCATCCCAGGGGGGGGTTGGTACACTGAAGCTTTCTTT,CAIPGGGWYTEAFF
TRBJ1-1,TRBV9,.,.,TGTGCCAGCAGCGTAGCGGTGGGGGGTCGCACTGAAGCTTTCTTT,CASSVAVGGRTEAFF
TRBJ2-7,TRBV7-9,.,.,TGTGCCAGCAGCTTATCCGTCGAGCAGTACTTC,CASSLSVEQYF
TRBJ2-1,TRBV2,few,.,TGTGCCGAAGGGGTTTCAGGGTCGGTTGAGCAGTTCTTC,CAEGVSGSVEQFF
TRBJ2-2,TRBV19,.,TRBD1,TGTGCCAGTAGTATACCAGGGGGTGGTTACACCGGGGAGCTGTTTTTT,CASSIPGGGYTGELFF
TRBJ2-3,TRBV5-1,.,TRBD2,TGCGCCAGCAGCGCATCGACTAGCGGATCCACAGATACGCAGTATTTT,CASSASTSGSTDTQYF
TRBJ1-4,TRBV7-8,.,.,TGTGCCAGCAGCCCCGAGGGTGTTGGCAGACTGTTTTTT,CASSPEGVGRLFF
TRBJ2-2,TRBV5-4,.,.,TGTGCCAGCAGATCGGGAATCCCGGACGGGGAGCTGTTTTTT,CASRSGIPDGELFF
TRBJ2-5,TRBV5-4,.,TRBD1,TGTGCCAGCAGCTTACAGGGGGCGCAAGAGACCCAGTACTTC,CASSLQGAQETQYF
TRBJ1-1,TRBV4-2,.,.,TGTGCCAGCAGCCAAGACGCGGACACTGAAGCTTTCTTT,CASSQDADTEAFF
TRBJ1-1,TRBV11-1,.,.,TGTGCCAGCAGCGTTGGGATCGACACTGAAGCTTTCTTT,CASSVGIDTEAFF
TRBJ2-5,TRBV6-1,.,TRBD1,TGTGCCAGCAGGGAGACAGGGGAAGAGACCCAGTACTTC,CASRETGEETQYF
TRBJ2-7,TRBV6-1,.,.,TGTGCCAGCGTTCGGGCCCGCTCCTACGAGCAGTACTTC,CASVRARSYEQYF
TRBJ1-3,TRBV2,few,.,TGTGCCAGCAGTGTTGGAAACACCATATATTTT,CASSVGNTIYF